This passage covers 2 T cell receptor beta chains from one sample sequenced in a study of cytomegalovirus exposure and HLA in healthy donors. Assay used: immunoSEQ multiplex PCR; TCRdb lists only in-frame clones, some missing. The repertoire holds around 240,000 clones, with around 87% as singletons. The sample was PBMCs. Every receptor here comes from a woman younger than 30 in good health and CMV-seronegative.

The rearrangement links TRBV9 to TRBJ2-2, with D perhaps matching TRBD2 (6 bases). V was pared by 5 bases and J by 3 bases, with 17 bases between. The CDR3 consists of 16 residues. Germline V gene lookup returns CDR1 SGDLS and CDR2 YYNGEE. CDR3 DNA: TGTGCCAGCAGTGACCGGCCGGGGGTAGACACCGGGGAGCTGTTTTTT. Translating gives CASSDRPGVDTGELFF. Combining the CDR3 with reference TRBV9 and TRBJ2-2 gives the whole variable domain DSGVTQTPKHLITATGQRVTLRCSPRSGDLSVYWYQQSLDQGLQFLIQYYNGEERAKGNILERFSAQQFPDLHSELNLSSLELGDSALYFCASSDRPGVDTGELFFGEGSRLTVL.

The CDR3 DNA follows: TGCAGTGCTTCCCGTTACGAGCAGTACTTC. Its protein is CSASRYEQYF. The rearrangement links TRBV20-1 to TRBJ2-7; no reliable D call. CDR1 DFQATT and CDR2 SNEGSKA come from the germline V gene (reference sequence). Trimming stripped 5 bases from V and 4 bases from J, with 6 bases between. The CDR3 is 10 residues long.